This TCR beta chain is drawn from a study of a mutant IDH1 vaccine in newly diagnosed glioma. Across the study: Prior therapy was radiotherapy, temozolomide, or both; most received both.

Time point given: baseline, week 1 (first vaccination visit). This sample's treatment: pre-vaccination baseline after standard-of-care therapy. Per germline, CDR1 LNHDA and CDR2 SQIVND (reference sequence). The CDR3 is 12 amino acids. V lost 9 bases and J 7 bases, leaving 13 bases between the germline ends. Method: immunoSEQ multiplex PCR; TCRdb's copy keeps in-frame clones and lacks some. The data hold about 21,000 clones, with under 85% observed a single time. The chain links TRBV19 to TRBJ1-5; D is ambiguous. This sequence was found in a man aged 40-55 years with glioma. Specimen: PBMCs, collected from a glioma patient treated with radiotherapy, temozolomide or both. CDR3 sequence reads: CASQRVGQPQHF. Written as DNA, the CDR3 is TGTGCCAGCCAAAGGGTGGGACAGCCCCAGCATTTT.